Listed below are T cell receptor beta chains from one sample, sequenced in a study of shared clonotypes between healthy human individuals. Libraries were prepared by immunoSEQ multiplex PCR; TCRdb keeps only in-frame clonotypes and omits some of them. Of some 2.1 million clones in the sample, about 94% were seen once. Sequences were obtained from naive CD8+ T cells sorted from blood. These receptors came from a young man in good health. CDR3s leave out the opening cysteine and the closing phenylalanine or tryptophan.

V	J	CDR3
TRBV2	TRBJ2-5	ASRTSGTSDQETQY
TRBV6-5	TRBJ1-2	ASRTGTDYGYT
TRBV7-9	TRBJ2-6	ASRWGTSSSGANVLT
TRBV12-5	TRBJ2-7	ASGQDGYEQY
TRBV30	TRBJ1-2	AFDRDYGYT
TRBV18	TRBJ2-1	ASSPSFGQGEGESYNEQF
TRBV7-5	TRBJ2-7	ARSRPGGFGYEQY
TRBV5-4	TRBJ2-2	ASSLANVKTGELF
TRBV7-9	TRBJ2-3	ASSPGTGETDTQY
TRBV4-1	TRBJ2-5	ASSQDEGVRETQY
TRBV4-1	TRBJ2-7	ASSQGANEQY
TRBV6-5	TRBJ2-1	ASSYLEEGYNEQF
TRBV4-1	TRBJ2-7	ASSQEVLGGEQY
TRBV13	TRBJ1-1	ASSLFESSPGTERVITEAF
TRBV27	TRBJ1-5	ASSLGISNQPQH
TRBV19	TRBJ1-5	ASSRGVALDPQH
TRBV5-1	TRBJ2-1	ASSFGPYNEQF
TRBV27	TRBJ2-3	ASSFGGRDTQY